Listed below are T cell receptor beta chains from one sample, sequenced in a study of blood T cell repertoires in COVID-19. Only in-frame clones appear in the TCRdb table, and some are missing; sequencing was by immunoSEQ multiplex PCR. The repertoire holds almost 350,000 clones, about nine tenths seen once, with approximately 1% in the top ten. The sequenced sample was PBMCs or T cells enriched from blood (not recorded which). These receptors originate from a woman aged 25-40 years who had been exposed to COVID-19. Both conserved end residues are trimmed from each CDR3. The order of the fields is clone size, V gene, CDR3 protein. Rows may omit the clone size; those that give it use once, few, many or a size class.

.,TRBV13,ASSLTSGRAGELF
.,TRBV28,ASSPKKTSGRGAYNEQF
.,TRBV19,ASTPSGWNSYEQY
.,TRBV19,ASKRGDRGYSGANVLT
.,TRBV28,ASSLLESSYNEQF
.,TRBV15,ATSRDGRGRTYEQY
.,TRBV7-9,ASIKTGGIGGGTYEQY
once,TRBV2,ASRRSSDNEQF
.,TRBV7-6,ASSSSRLVGQRGNNEQF
.,TRBV10-3,AIKEGTGGYEQY
once,TRBV10-2,ASSVAGAYNEQF
.,TRBV28,ASTLPGTGWNEQY
.,TRBV4-2,ASSQDAGSYNEQF
.,TRBV7-2,ASSQRDSYGYT
.,TRBV3-1/TRBV3-2,ASSQDGAGGLIHSYEQY
.,TRBV7-9,ASSLPRQGAGNTIY
.,TRBV28,ASSLSLYGYT
.,TRBV5-4,ASSEMGSDLGNIQY
.,TRBV9,ASSVVAATDSTGELF
.,TRBV7-2,ASSLTSGRAYEQY
.,TRBV19,ASSKAGGNNEQF
.,TRBV6-2/TRBV6-3,ASSSVGSGRAKSSYNEQF
.,TRBV9,ASSVAGQRGEKLF
.,TRBV19,ASSIGVVADQPQH
.,TRBV6-4,ASRRRARTGELF
.,TRBV28,ASRRTQDQGFNNEQF